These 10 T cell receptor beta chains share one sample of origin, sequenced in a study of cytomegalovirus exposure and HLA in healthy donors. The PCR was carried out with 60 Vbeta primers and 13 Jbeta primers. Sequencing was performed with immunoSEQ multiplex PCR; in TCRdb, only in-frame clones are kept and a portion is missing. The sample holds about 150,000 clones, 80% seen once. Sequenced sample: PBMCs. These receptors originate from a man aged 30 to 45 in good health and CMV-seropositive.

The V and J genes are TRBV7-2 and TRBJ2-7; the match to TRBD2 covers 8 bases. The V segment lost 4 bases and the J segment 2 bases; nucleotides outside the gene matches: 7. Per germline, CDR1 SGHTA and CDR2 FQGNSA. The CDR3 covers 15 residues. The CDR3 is CASSSTGTRAYEQYF. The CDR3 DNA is TGTGCCAGCAGCTCCACCGGGACTAGGGCCTACGAGCAGTACTTC.

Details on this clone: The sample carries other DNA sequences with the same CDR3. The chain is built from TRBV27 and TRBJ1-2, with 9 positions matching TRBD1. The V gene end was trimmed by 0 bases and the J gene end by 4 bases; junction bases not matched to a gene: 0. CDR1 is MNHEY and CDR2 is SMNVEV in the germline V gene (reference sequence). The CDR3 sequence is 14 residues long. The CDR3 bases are TGTGCCAGCAGTTTATCGGGACAGGGCTATGGCTACACCTTC. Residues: CASSLSGQGYGYTF.

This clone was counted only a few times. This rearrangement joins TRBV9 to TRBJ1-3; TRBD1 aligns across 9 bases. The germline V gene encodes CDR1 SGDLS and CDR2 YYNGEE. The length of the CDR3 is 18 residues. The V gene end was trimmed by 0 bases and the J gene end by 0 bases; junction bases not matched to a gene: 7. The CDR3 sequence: CASSVATGGGSSGNTIYF. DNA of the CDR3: TGTGCCAGCAGCGTAGCTACAGGGGGCGGAAGCTCTGGAAACACCATATATTTT.

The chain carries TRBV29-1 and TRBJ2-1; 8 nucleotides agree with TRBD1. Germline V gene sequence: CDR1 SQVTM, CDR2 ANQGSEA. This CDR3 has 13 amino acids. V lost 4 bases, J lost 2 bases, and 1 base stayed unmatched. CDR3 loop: CSVVTGAYNEQFF. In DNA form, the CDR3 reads TGCAGCGTTGTGACAGGGGCCTACAATGAGCAGTTCTTC.

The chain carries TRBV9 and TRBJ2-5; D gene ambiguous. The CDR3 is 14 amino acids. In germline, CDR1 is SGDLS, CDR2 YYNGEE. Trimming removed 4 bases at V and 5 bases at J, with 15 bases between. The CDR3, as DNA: TGTGCCAGCAGCCCCTCAGCGTTGGTGGAGACCCAGTACTTC. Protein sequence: CASSPSALVETQYF.

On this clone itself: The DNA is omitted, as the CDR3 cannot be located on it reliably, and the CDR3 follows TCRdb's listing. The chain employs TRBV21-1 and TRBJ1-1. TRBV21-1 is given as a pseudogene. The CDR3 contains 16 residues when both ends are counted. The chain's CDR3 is CASSKRVGGGNTEAFF.

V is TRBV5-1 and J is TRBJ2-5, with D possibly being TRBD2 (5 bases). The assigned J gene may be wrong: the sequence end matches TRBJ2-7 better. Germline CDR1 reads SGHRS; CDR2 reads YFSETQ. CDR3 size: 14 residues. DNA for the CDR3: TGCGCCAGCAGCTCCCAACGGACTGGCTACGAGCAGTACTTC. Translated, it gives CASSSQRTGYEQYF.

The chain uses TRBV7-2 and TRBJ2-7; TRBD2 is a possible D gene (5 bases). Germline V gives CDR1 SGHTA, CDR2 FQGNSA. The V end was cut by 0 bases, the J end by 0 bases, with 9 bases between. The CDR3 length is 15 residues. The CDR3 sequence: CASSLARALSYEQYF. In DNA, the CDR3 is TGTGCCAGCAGCTTAGCGAGGGCACTCTCCTACGAGCAGTACTTC. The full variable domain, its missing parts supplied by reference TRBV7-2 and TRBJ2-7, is GAGVSQSPSNKVTEKGKDVELRCDPISGHTALYWYRQSLGQGLEFLIYFQGNSAPDKSGLPSDRFSAERTGGSVSTLTIQRTQQEDSAVYLCASSLARALSYEQYFGPGTRLTVT.

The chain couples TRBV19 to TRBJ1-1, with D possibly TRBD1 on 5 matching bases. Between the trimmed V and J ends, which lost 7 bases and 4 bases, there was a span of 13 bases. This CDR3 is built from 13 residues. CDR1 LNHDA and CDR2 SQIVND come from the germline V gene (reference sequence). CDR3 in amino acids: CASKDRGGTEAFF. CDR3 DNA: TGTGCCAGTAAAGATAGGGGAGGCACTGAAGCTTTCTTT.

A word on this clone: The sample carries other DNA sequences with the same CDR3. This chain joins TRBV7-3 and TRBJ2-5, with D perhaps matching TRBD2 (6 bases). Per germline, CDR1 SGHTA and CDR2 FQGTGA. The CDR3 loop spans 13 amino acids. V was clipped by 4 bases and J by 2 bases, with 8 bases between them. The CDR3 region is CASSSGVQETQYF. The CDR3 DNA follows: TGTGCCAGCAGCTCGGGAGTTCAAGAGACCCAGTACTTC.